At least ten counts were recorded for the clone carrying this T cell receptor beta chain. Its target is unknown. TCRdb passed the 5' RACE reads through MiXCR, listing each CDR3 protein once. The sample yields over 450,000 distinct CDR3 sequences, more than 9.5% seen once. The germline V and J ends were trimmed by 6 bases and 3 bases, with 9 bases remaining between them. This CDR3 has 12 amino acids. Germline V lookup: CDR1 SGHTA, CDR2 FQGNSA. The data were taken from a study of CD8 T cells in ankylosing spondylitis. Whole-study findings and limits: CD8+ by phenotype, disease-linked clones were relatively rare in peripheral blood. Seemingly characteristic of ankylosing spondylitis blood was a TCR beta motif consisting of under 10 highly homologous variants.

The receptor was isolated from a male donor with ankylosing spondylitis. Sequencing used blood, either unsorted or a sorted T cell fraction (not recorded which). This chain uses TRBV7-2 with TRBJ2-7, with D uncertain. CDR3 loop: CASSSPYYEQYF. The CDR3 DNA reads TGTGCCAGCAGTTCACCTTACTACGAGCAGTACTTC. Complete variable domain (other parts from reference TRBV7-2 and TRBJ2-7): GAGVSQSPSNKVTEKGKDVELRCDPISGHTALYWYRQSLGQGLEFLIYFQGNSAPDKSGLPSDRFSAERTGGSVSTLTIQRTQQEDSAVYLCASSSPYYEQYFGPGTRLTVT.